This T cell receptor beta chain appears in the sequencing data of a study of T cells in Graves' hyperthyroidism and ophthalmopathy. Study details: Peripheral blood was secured at the point of initial diagnosis, before any treatment.

Amplification yielded TCR beta CDR3 regions, with RNA transcripts as the source. The HTBI primer set drove a first-round RT-PCR of the TCR CDR3. TCRdb recomputed calls from the multiplex PCR reads with MiXCR, one row per CDR3 protein. The sample yields under 130,000 distinct CDR3 sequences, 47% seen once. Exclusion of a patient resulted from uncontrolled infection, other autoimmune disease, pregnancy or lactation. The study based diagnoses on clinical symptoms, serum thyroxine and TRAb, thyroid ultrasound and orbital computed tomography. The sequenced sample was blood. The receptor was isolated from a man aged 40-49 years with Graves' hyperthyroidism.

The CDR3 nucleotides read TGTGCCAGCAGCGTAAGGGATAGCGGGGGCGAGCAGTACTTC. It specifies CASSVRDSGGEQYF. The chain recombines TRBV9 with TRBJ2-7, with 9 bases lining up with TRBD2. The CDR3 has 14 amino acids. V lost 1 base to trimming and J lost 6 bases; unmatched junction nucleotides: 5. Germline loops: CDR1 SGDLS, CDR2 YYNGEE. The full variable domain, completed using reference TRBV9 and TRBJ2-7, is DSGVTQTPKHLITATGQRVTLRCSPRSGDLSVYWYQQSLDQGLQFLIQYYNGEERAKGNILERFSAQQFPDLHSELNLSSLELGDSALYFCASSVRDSGGEQYFGPGTRLTVT.